The sequence of this T cell receptor (beta chain) was determined in a study of cytomegalovirus exposure and HLA in healthy donors. The PCR made use of 60 Vbeta and 13 Jbeta primers. Some clones are missing from TCRdb's copy, which holds only in-frame ones; the method was immunoSEQ multiplex PCR. The data hold more than 150,000 clones, with around 80% observed a single time. Germline V gives CDR1 MGHRA, CDR2 YSYEKL. This CDR3 has 14 residues. The V end lost 1 base, the J end lost 8 bases, and 11 bases lay between the germline ends. Material for sequencing was PBMCs. The TCR sequence derives from a girl aged 2-10 years in good health and CMV-seropositive. The chain employs TRBV4-1 and TRBJ1-4, with D possibly being TRBD1 (6 bases). Here the CDR3 reads CASSQGQGYEKLFF. The CDR3 DNA follows: TGCGCCAGCAGCCAAGGGCAGGGGTACGAAAAACTGTTTTTT.